This paragraph reports one TCR beta chain. In the authors' methods: Estimates of nucleated cell counts were drawn from the amplification of reference gene primers. Only in-frame clones appear in the TCRdb table, and some are missing; sequencing was by immunoSEQ multiplex PCR. V and J calls and clone size follow that table, whereas D and trimming were derived from the DNA. The table includes 350,000 or so clones, 65% to 90% detected once. Everyone who took part was roughly 18 to 95 years old, and they came from 20 to 25 US areas. The data were obtained in a study of blood T cell repertoires in COVID-19. Study-level information: The samples span acute and convalescent COVID-19 from the United States, Italy and Spain.

Germline assignment: CDR1 MDHEN and CDR2 SYDVKM. Trimming removed 9 bases from V and 5 bases from J, with 17 bases in between. The CDR3 totals 13 residues. The gene calls are TRBV28 and TRBJ2-7, with a weak D call TRBD1 (6 bases). This TCR was sampled from a woman aged 40-49 years with acute COVID-19. Sequencing used PBMCs or T cells enriched from blood (not recorded which). In nucleotides, the CDR3 is TGTGCCAGTACCTTGGACAGTTTCAACGAGCAGTACTTC. Residues: CASTLDSFNEQYF.